This T cell receptor beta chain was sequenced for a study of Graves' ophthalmopathy and Graves' hyperthyroidism. Germline assignment: CDR1 DFQATT and CDR2 SNEGSKA (reference sequence). The length of the CDR3 is 15 residues. V lost 3 bases, J lost 4 bases, and 18 bases lay in between. Transcripts of RNA were the source for amplifying TCR beta CDR3 regions. First-round RT-PCR used HTBI primers; second-round multiplex PCR followed. TCRdb used MiXCR to reprocess the multiplex PCR reads, holding one entry per CDR3 protein. The table includes over 450,000 distinct CDR3 sequences, approximately 14% detected once. In this sample, this clonotype turned up once.

This sequence joins TRBV20-1 and TRBJ1-1, with D hard to call. What was sequenced was blood. This TCR was recovered from a woman in her 30s with Graves' ophthalmopathy. The CDR3 here is CSASERTTRGTEAFF. CDR3 sequence (DNA): TGCAGTGCTAGTGAAAGGACCACTCGGGGCACTGAAGCTTTCTTT.